The 29 T cell receptor beta chains presented below share a single source sample, sequenced in a study of blood T cell repertoires in COVID-19. Using immunoSEQ multiplex PCR, the repertoire was profiled, and TCRdb retains in-frame clones only, with some absent. The sample records tens of thousands of clones, about 82% being singletons. Sequencing input: peripheral blood. Source of these receptors: a human donor in a cohort sampled during active COVID-19.

V usage is TRBV7-6 and J usage is TRBJ2-1; 11 bases agree with TRBD2. Trimming at V came to 5 bases and at J to 4 bases, leaving 7 bases not matched to a gene. There are 16 residues in the CDR3. CDR1 is SGHVS, CDR2 FNYEAQ, per germline. CDR3 sequence (DNA): TGTGCCAGCAGCCCACTAGCGGGAGAAAGGTACAATGAGCAGTTCTTC. Translation gives CASSPLAGERYNEQFF.

V and J are TRBV7-9 and TRBJ1-2, with 9 bases identical to TRBD1. This CDR3 spans 14 amino acids. CDR1 is SEHNR, CDR2 FQNEAQ, per germline (reference sequence). The trim removed 4 bases at V and 8 bases at J, leaving 8 bases unmatched. The DNA of the CDR3 is TGTGCCAGCAGCTCGGGACAGGGTGGATTGGGCTACACCTTC. Encoded protein: CASSSGQGGLGYTF.

This sequence joins TRBV5-1 and TRBJ1-2, with TRBD1 identical over 10 bases. After removal of 4 bases from V and 6 bases from J, the junction contained 12 bases not matched to a gene. This CDR3 spans 16 amino acids. CDR1 is SGHRS, CDR2 YFSETQ, per germline. This chain's CDR3 is CASSNVGGQGGDGYTF. The CDR3 bases are TGCGCCAGCAGCAACGTGGGAGGACAGGGGGGTGATGGCTACACCTTC.

A single count supports this clone. The V and J genes are TRBV10-3 and TRBJ1-1; D unresolved. The CDR3 is made up of 12 amino acids. Germline V lookup: CDR1 ENHRY, CDR2 SYGVKD. Trimming removed 6 bases at V and 3 bases at J, with 8 bases between. The CDR3 sequence is CAIRVTDTEAFF. CDR3 sequence (DNA): TGTGCCATCAGAGTCACGGACACTGAAGCTTTCTTT.

This chain connects TRBV6-5 to TRBJ1-1, with D tentatively TRBD1 (5 bases). This CDR3 has 16 residues. V dropped 2 bases and J dropped 3 bases, with 16 bases sitting between them. CDR1 MNHEY and CDR2 SVGAGI come from the germline V gene. The DNA for the CDR3 is TGTGCCAGCAGTTACCTCAGCAGGGTGTTCGACACTGAAGCTTTCTTT. Amino acid sequence: CASSYLSRVFDTEAFF.

The chain has TRBV29-1 and TRBJ2-2; TRBD2 might be the D (6 bases). Germline V lookup: CDR1 SQVTM, CDR2 ANQGSEA. The V end lost 4 bases, the J end lost 3 bases, and 12 bases lay between the germline ends. This CDR3 has 14 amino acids. The CDR3 bases are TGCAGCGTTGGGCCGGGGGTCCACACCGGGGAGCTGTTTTTT. Amino acid sequence: CSVGPGVHTGELFF.

The CDR3 reads CASSPSGQGDYGYTF. The CDR3, as DNA: TGTGCCAGCTCACCCTCGGGACAGGGGGACTATGGCTACACCTTC. The rearrangement links TRBV18 to TRBJ1-2; 11 bases line up with TRBD1. The CDR3 is 15 amino acids. From germline, CDR1 is KGHSH and CDR2 LQKENI. V shed 3 bases, J shed 3 bases, and the junction held 3 bases outside the gene matches.

The J gene is TRBJ1-2, the V gene TRBV15; 9 nucleotides agree with TRBD1. J lost 0 bases, V lost 1 base, and 12 bases had no gene match. The CDR3 spans 19 residues. Germline loops: CDR1 LNHNV, CDR2 YYDKDF (reference sequence). The CDR3 spells CATSRAEGQGILANYGYTF. The CDR3 DNA sequence: TGTGCCACCAGCAGAGCTGAGGGACAGGGAATCCTAGCTAACTATGGCTACACCTTC.

The chain couples TRBV15 to TRBJ2-7; 7 bases align to TRBD1. The CDR3 loop spans 15 amino acids. V was pared by 2 bases and J by 3 bases, with 7 bases of the junction left unmatched. Per the germline V gene, CDR1 is LNHNV and CDR2 is YYDKDF (reference sequence). The CDR3 spells CATSRLRDRDYEQYF. The CDR3 region has the DNA TGTGCCACCAGCAGATTAAGGGACAGAGACTACGAGCAGTACTTC. The entire variable domain, with the rest obtained from reference TRBV15 and TRBJ2-7, is as follows: DAMVIQNPRYQVTQFGKPVTLSCSQTLNHNVMYWYQQKSSQAPKLLFHYYDKDFNNEADTPDNFQSRRPNTSFCFLDIRSPGLGDTAMYLCATSRLRDRDYEQYFGPGTRLTVT.

CDR3 sequence: CASSEGIAGGQETQYF. The CDR3 DNA reads as TGTGCCAGCAGCGAGGGGATAGCGGGAGGGCAAGAGACCCAGTACTTC. V and J are TRBV2 and TRBJ2-5; 11 bases fit TRBD2. The germline V gene encodes CDR1 SNHLY and CDR2 FYNNEI. The CDR3 loop spans 16 amino acids. Trimming cost V 6 bases and J 2 bases; bases outside gene matches: 8.

This chain connects TRBV11-2 to TRBJ1-2; possibly TRBD1 for D (5 bases). The V end was cut by 5 bases, the J end by 4 bases, with 11 bases between. Germline values: CDR1 SGHAT, CDR2 FQNNGV. The CDR3 runs to 13 residues. CDR3 amino acids: CASSPGLPYGYTF. For the CDR3, the DNA is TGTGCCAGCAGCCCGGGACTACCCTATGGCTACACCTTC.

The chain uses TRBV2 and TRBJ2-7; TRBD1 matches 9 bases. The CDR3 consists of 14 residues. Germline values: CDR1 SNHLY, CDR2 FYNNEI. After removal of 7 bases from V and 2 bases from J, the junction contained 6 bases not matched to a gene. CDR3 sequence: CASNMGQGPYEQYF. The CDR3 DNA sequence: TGTGCCAGCAATATGGGACAGGGCCCCTACGAGCAGTACTTC.

V gene TRBV12-3 or TRBV12-4 combines with J gene TRBJ1-2; TRBD1 aligns across 7 bases. The CDR3 covers 11 residues. The V segment lost 6 bases and the J segment 10 bases; nucleotides outside the gene matches: 5. CDR3 in amino acids: CASREGGDYTF. Written as DNA, the CDR3 is TGTGCCAGCAGGGAAGGGGGCGACTACACCTTC.

A single count supports this clone. The V gene is TRBV2, the J gene TRBJ1-3; D may be TRBD1 (5 bases). Germline values: CDR1 SNHLY, CDR2 FYNNEI. The CDR3 has 13 residues. V dropped 6 bases and J dropped 0 bases, with 6 bases sitting between them. The chain's CDR3 is CASRDSSGNTIYF. CDR3 bases: TGTGCCAGCAGAGACAGCTCTGGAAACACCATATATTTT.

A remark on this clone: Relative to the germline gene, one junction end is altered; a read error may explain this. The V and J genes are TRBV7-9 and TRBJ2-5; TRBD2 might be the D (6 bases). In germline, CDR1 is SEHNR, CDR2 FQNEAQ (reference sequence). CDR3 length: 13 amino acids. The CDR3 nucleotides read TGTGCCAGCACCTTAGCGGCCTCGGGGACCCAGTACTTC. It yields the protein CASTLAASGTQYF.

The chain joins TRBV3-1 (or the pseudogene TRBV3-2) to TRBJ1-5; weak D call: TRBD1 (6 bases). The CDR3 consists of 17 residues. Per germline, CDR1 LGHDT and CDR2 YNNKEL (reference sequence). V was cut by 4 bases and J by 7 bases, with 23 bases left in between. The CDR3 reads CASSPSEGCGGDQPQHF. CDR3 coding DNA: TGTGCCAGCAGCCCAAGTGAGGGTTGCGGGGGCGACCAGCCCCAGCATTTT.

The chain couples TRBV28 to TRBJ2-1; D might be TRBD1 (6 bases). From germline, CDR1 is MDHEN and CDR2 SYDVKM. Trimming took 5 bases from V and 3 from J, leaving 8 bases between them. The CDR3 consists of 13 residues. The chain's CDR3 is CASSRDIYNEQFF. For the CDR3, the DNA is TGTGCCAGCAGTCGGGACATCTACAATGAGCAGTTCTTC.

This clone came up a few times. The chain uses TRBV9 and TRBJ2-7; 11 bases map to TRBD1. The germline CDR1 and CDR2 sequences are SGDLS and YYNGEE. Germline trimming cut 4 bases from V and 3 bases from J; bases unmatched to any gene: 3. The CDR3 is 14 residues long. The chain's CDR3 is CASSLGTGGYEQYF. Written as DNA, the CDR3 is TGTGCCAGCAGCCTTGGGACAGGGGGCTACGAGCAGTACTTC.

The CDR3 sequence is CASLREMNTEAFF. CDR3 DNA sequence: TGTGCCAGCTTGCGGGAGATGAACACTGAAGCTTTCTTT. This rearrangement joins TRBV27 to TRBJ1-1; D is unclear. The CDR3 runs to 13 residues. The germline CDR1 and CDR2 sequences are MNHEY and SMNVEV (reference sequence). V was cut by 8 bases and J by 0 bases, with 10 bases left in between.

The rearrangement uses TRBV7-3 and TRBJ2-1; 7 nucleotides align to TRBD2. Germline values: CDR1 SGHTA, CDR2 FQGTGA. This CDR3 has 14 amino acids. With V trimmed by 3 bases and J by 9 bases, 8 bases remained unmatched. CDR3 sequence reads: CASSFGGGETEQFF. The CDR3 bases are TGTGCCAGCAGCTTCGGGGGAGGGGAGACTGAGCAGTTCTTC.

The CDR3 nucleotides are TGTGCCAGCAGAGTACAGGCCGGACCTTCCCTCCACTTT. Translated, it gives CASRVQAGPSLHF. V is TRBV2 and J is TRBJ1-6, with D perhaps matching TRBD1 (5 bases). The CDR3 is made up of 13 amino acids. The V end was cut by 6 bases, the J end by 14 bases, with 17 bases between. Germline assignment: CDR1 SNHLY and CDR2 FYNNEI.

The chain links TRBV5-1 to TRBJ2-3; 8 nucleotides agree with TRBD2. This CDR3 has 14 residues. The J segment lost 1 base and the V segment lost 4 bases, leaving 2 bases of the junction unmatched. The germline V gene encodes CDR1 SGHRS and CDR2 YFSETQ. The CDR3 protein is CASSPTSGTDTQYF. The CDR3 DNA is TGCGCCAGCAGCCCGACTAGCGGCACAGATACGCAGTATTTT.

The gene calls are TRBV6-4 and TRBJ2-7; D perhaps matches TRBD1 (5 bases). CDR3 length: 18 residues. Germline assignment: CDR1 MRHNA and CDR2 SNTAGT. V was clipped by 6 bases and J by 2 bases, with 26 bases between them. CDR3 nucleotide sequence: TGTGCCAGCAGACACATAACCAGTTCCCCGAGACAGACCTACGAGCAGTACTTC. It codes for CASRHITSSPRQTYEQYF.

The chain combines TRBV5-1 with TRBJ2-1; TRBD1 agrees at 10 bases. Trimming took 5 bases from V and 7 from J; bases not matched to a gene: 9. This CDR3 is built from 15 residues. Germline CDR1 is SGHRS and CDR2 is YFSETQ. The CDR3 is CASSTGGTGVNEQFF. CDR3 bases: TGCGCCAGCAGTACCGGGGGGACAGGGGTTAATGAGCAGTTCTTC.

The chain uses TRBV4-3 and TRBJ1-1, with 7 bases identical to TRBD1. Germline loops: CDR1 LGHNA, CDR2 YSLEER. The CDR3 extends over 16 amino acids. Losses at the gene ends were 0 bases for V and 0 bases for J; bases not matched to a gene: 4. The CDR3 region has the DNA TGCGCCAGCAGCCAAGAGGGACAGCTTTTGAACACTGAAGCTTTCTTT. Its protein product is CASSQEGQLLNTEAFF.

The chain couples TRBV6-2 or TRBV6-3 to TRBJ1-1; 7 bases are shared with TRBD1. With 4 bases clipped from V and 5 bases from J, the junction kept 7 bases outside the gene matches. Germline V gene lookup returns CDR1 MNHEY and CDR2 SVGEGT. There are 14 residues in the CDR3. Written as DNA, the CDR3 is TGTGCCAGCAGTTTGCCACAGGGGCGGACTGAAGCTTTCTTT. Protein sequence: CASSLPQGRTEAFF.

This chain links TRBV7-2 with TRBJ1-2; TRBD1 matches 12 bases. The CDR3 consists of 15 residues. The germline CDR1 and CDR2 sequences are SGHTA and FQGNSA. V gave up 1 base and J gave up 7 bases; unmatched junction bases: 4. The CDR3 nucleotides are TGTGCCAGCAGCTTAGAAGGGACAGGGGGCGGTGGCTACACCTTC. Translation: CASSLEGTGGGGYTF.

This chain links TRBV5-5 with TRBJ1-2; 7 bases agree with TRBD1. The V gene's germline CDR1 is SGHKS and CDR2 YYEKEE (reference sequence). Trimming at V came to 2 bases and at J to 1 base, leaving 8 bases not matched to a gene. The CDR3 is 16 residues long. The CDR3 region is CASSFRGTADNYGYTF. In nucleotides, the CDR3 is TGTGCCAGCAGCTTTCGTGGGACAGCCGATAACTATGGCTACACCTTC.

The rearrangement uses TRBV7-2 and TRBJ1-6, with D possibly TRBD1 on 5 matching bases. Germline loops: CDR1 SGHTA, CDR2 FQGNSA. The CDR3 loop spans 16 amino acids. V lost 4 bases and J 0 bases, leaving 10 bases between the germline ends. CDR3 region: CASSSSGNSYNSPLHF. CDR3 coding DNA: TGTGCCAGCAGCTCCTCAGGGAACTCCTATAATTCACCCCTCCACTTT. The full variable domain, with the rest looked up from reference TRBV7-2 and TRBJ1-6, is GAGVSQSPSNKVTEKGKDVELRCDPISGHTALYWYRQSLGQGLEFLIYFQGNSAPDKSGLPSDRFSAERTGGSVSTLTIQRTQQEDSAVYLCASSSSGNSYNSPLHFGNGTRLTVT.